These T cell receptor beta chains were read from a single sample in a study of radiation and T cells in renal cell carcinoma. Profiling relied on immunoSEQ multiplex PCR, and the TCRdb table lists in-frame clones only, not all of them. The repertoire includes about 59,000 clones, 65% to 80% of them detected once, and less than 7.5% sits in the top ten. This specimen consisted of blood, obtained from a patient whose treatment included radiotherapy and nephrectomy. These receptors came from a man between 60 and 75 years old with renal cell carcinoma. Each CDR3 is given with its conserved first and last residue.

v_call	cdr3_aa
TRBV11-3	CASSLMGVPTHNEQFF
TRBV7-2	CASSLAGPGEQYF
TRBV15	CATGETAGIETQYF
TRBV14	CASSQEVAQYF
TRBV28	CASSAVGDTQYF
TRBV6-4	CASSERGTDTQYF
TRBV30	CAWGGTGVQPQHF
TRBV18	CASSPPGQGGEKLFF
TRBV6-6	CASRAGGEKLFF
TRBV18	CASSVGTRTGELFF
TRBV7-2	CASSPDGAGLGYGYTF
TRBV11-2	CASSLAGRNTIYF
TRBV7-8	CASSARREGIYGYTF
TRBV9	CASSVETLPDTQYF
TRBV7-8	CASSRGGTEAFF
TRBV19	CASSIDWGWTENTEAFF
TRBV27	CASSAKRVVSYNEQFF
TRBV11-2	CASSSNGGFNGETQYF
TRBV15	CATSSRFPVSGNQPQHF
TRBV16	CASSQTREETQYF
TRBV6-5	CASRPGLLRADTQYF
TRBV18	CASSPTPTSGGQETQYF